These T cell receptor beta chains were read from a single sample in a study of blood T cell repertoires in COVID-19. Measured with immunoSEQ multiplex PCR; TCRdb has only the in-frame clones, and not every one. There are more than 250,000 clones in the sample; approximately 85% occur only once, and around 1.5% lies in the top ten. Sequenced: peripheral blood. All receptors derive from a woman between 50 and 59 years old with acute or convalescent COVID-19. CDR3s leave out the opening cysteine and the closing phenylalanine or tryptophan.

cdr3_aa v_call
ASSSGTGGGNTEAF TRBV7-2
ASRVGRANNEQF TRBV19
ASTPTSGRFYEQY TRBV27
AWSYGQGGEKLF TRBV30
ASSPQGAYEQY TRBV7-9
ASSPNSGSQETQY TRBV5-1
ASSILGAALQETQY TRBV19
ASSTQGSTGELF TRBV27
ASSPSSPTAGFLYT TRBV5-5
AITTSGSGYEQY TRBV10-3
ASSPTVQATNEKLF TRBV25-1
ASSSRRAHSGNTIY TRBV28
ASSELRELQY TRBV2
ASSLSPGAAYNEQF TRBV27
AWAPGQGWNEQY TRBV30
AWSRVAGLTDTQY TRBV30
ASSLRGQGAYGYT TRBV28
ASSYLPGTKDEKLF TRBV6-5
ASRDRGRGTGELF TRBV19
ASSAHRVGQGKYNEQF TRBV25-1
AIRGQGGSTDTQY TRBV10-3
AIPDRHNEKLF TRBV28
ATSDQTGQFYEQY TRBV24-1
ASSTTRLEGFTDTQY TRBV28
ASGVGSYEQY TRBV28
ASSRDRGRYGYT TRBV7-2
ASSYMGAAF TRBV6-5
ASSLLGQGYEQY TRBV28
ASSPTGANQPQH TRBV5-5
ASSYAGLPGELF TRBV27
AIILAGSSGANVLT TRBV5-4
ASSYGASGLQETQY TRBV6-6
ASSPHRTEGEQY TRBV18
ASSSDRATGDYEQY TRBV7-9
ASSLSGADTQY TRBV12-3/TRBV12-4
ASSSPDTVQETQY TRBV7-9
ASSLDGSTDTQY TRBV7-2
ASSLAQGANTEAF TRBV5-4
SAETGWALH TRBV20-1
ASSPWTGILRTYT TRBV19
ARTASPTDTQY TRBV2
ASYRDSGDTEAF TRBV5-1
ASSSGTPNTGELF TRBV7-7
ASSQAYSNQPQH TRBV3-1/TRBV3-2
ASSLSSGAQETQY TRBV7-2
ASSRQGAGADTEAF TRBV28
ASSYGTATDTQY TRBV7-3
SAGGTSSYEQY TRBV29-1
ASSTSGGSRQPQH TRBV2
ASSLVTSEISNQPQH TRBV28
ASSEQGGANYGYT TRBV6-1
ASSPIGQGNEQY TRBV18
ASTPGQGWNSPLH TRBV2
ASSPRGNTEAF TRBV4-1
ASSLEGNSGNTIY TRBV5-8
AWTPTGNTEAF TRBV30
SVGGSYEQY TRBV29-1
ASSPGSYNEQF TRBV7-7